This is a list of T cell receptor beta chains from one sample in a study of cytomegalovirus exposure and HLA in healthy donors. The table came from immunoSEQ multiplex PCR; TCRdb's copy has only in-frame clones and leaves some out. Of 100,000 to 150,000 clones in the sample, less than 80% were seen once. Sequenced: PBMCs. These receptors came from a man aged 30 to 45 in good health and CMV-seronegative. CDR3s include the opening cysteine and the closing phenylalanine or tryptophan. D genes are given only for firm matches. The size entry is marked missing in some rows and otherwise reads once, few, many or a size class.

size	V	D	J	CDR3	DNA
few	TRBV27	.	TRBJ2-7	CATWAEGQYEQYF	TGTGCCACGTGGGCGGAGGGGCAATACGAGCAGTACTTC
.	TRBV6-4	.	TRBJ1-2	CASSDSAGIGGYTF	TGTGCCAGCAGTGACTCGGCAGGAATAGGTGGCTACACCTTC
.	TRBV7-9	.	TRBJ2-5	CASSLSLQGWETQYF	TGTGCCAGCAGCTTAAGTTTGCAGGGATGGGAGACCCAGTACTTC
.	TRBV19	.	TRBJ2-5	CASSKRETQYF	TGTGCCAGTAGTAAGCGGGAGACCCAGTACTTC
.	TRBV19	TRBD2	TRBJ2-7	CASSIQAGDFYEQYF	TGTGCCAGTAGTATTCAAGCGGGGGACTTCTACGAGCAGTACTTC
.	TRBV6-1	.	TRBJ2-7	CASGGTAGSSYEQYF	TGTGCCAGCGGGGGGACGGCAGGTAGCTCCTACGAGCAGTACTTC
.	TRBV18	.	TRBJ2-2	CASSLGLANTGELFF	TGTGCCAGCTCACTGGGACTGGCGAACACCGGGGAGCTGTTTTTT
.	TRBV7-8	.	TRBJ1-4	CASSPNPGSGQEKLFF	TGTGCCAGCAGCCCCAACCCCGGGTCAGGGCAGGAAAAACTGTTTTTT
.	TRBV30	.	TRBJ1-2	CAWSHGEVLAYGYTF	TGTGCCTGGAGTCATGGGGAGGTACTAGCCTATGGCTACACCTTC
.	TRBV7-9	TRBD1	TRBJ2-5	CASSFVSGTAYQETQYF	TGTGCCAGCAGCTTCGTATCCGGGACAGCGTACCAAGAGACCCAGTACTTC
.	TRBV5-6	.	TRBJ1-5	CASSFLGDWQGGQPQHF	TGTGCCAGCAGCTTTCTGGGAGACTGGCAGGGAGGCCAGCCCCAGCATTTT
.	TRBV5-4	TRBD1	TRBJ2-3	CASNDRGQGFTDTQYF	TGTGCCAGCAACGACAGGGGGCAAGGATTCACAGATACGCAGTATTTT
.	TRBV19	.	TRBJ2-7	CASSIGRRPYEQYF	TGTGCCAGTAGTATAGGTCGCAGGCCCTACGAGCAGTACTTC
.	TRBV4-2	.	TRBJ1-1	CASSQEPGGNTEAFF	TGTGCCAGCAGCCAAGAACCGGGGGGGAACACTGAAGCTTTCTTT
.	TRBV6-6	.	TRBJ2-2	CASSHPGTGELFF	TGTGCCAGCAGCCACCCAGGGACCGGGGAGCTGTTTTTT
.	TRBV5-1	.	TRBJ2-2	CASSSIGGAGTGELFF	TGCGCCAGCAGCTCCATAGGGGGGGCAGGCACCGGGGAGCTGTTTTTT
.	TRBV27	TRBD1	TRBJ2-7	CASSSPGQGRSYEQYF	TGTGCCAGCAGTTCTCCAGGACAGGGTCGGTCCTACGAGCAGTACTTC
.	TRBV5-1	TRBD2	TRBJ2-7	CASAGLAFGDEQYF	TGCGCCAGCGCCGGACTAGCCTTCGGGGACGAGCAGTACTTC
.	TRBV7-2	TRBD1	TRBJ1-2	CASSEDRGPWGYTF	TGTGCCAGCAGCGAGGACAGGGGGCCATGGGGCTACACCTTC
.	TRBV6-5	.	TRBJ1-6	CASSYSGLGQGSPLHF	TGTGCCAGCAGTTACTCTGGGCTGGGGCAGGGGTCACCCCTCCACTTT
.	TRBV11-2	TRBD1	TRBJ2-2	CASSQGATGELFF	TGTGCCAGCAGCCAGGGGGCGACCGGGGAGCTGTTTTTT
.	TRBV11-2	TRBD2	TRBJ2-7	CASSLAAGGPYEQYF	TGTGCCAGCAGCTTAGCGGCGGGGGGGCCCTACGAGCAGTACTTC
few	TRBV4-3	.	TRBJ1-2	CASSQDLASYGYTF	TGCGCCAGCAGCCAAGACCTAGCGTCCTATGGCTACACCTTC
.	TRBV10-3	TRBD1	TRBJ1-1	CAISEDRGGTEAFF	TGTGCCATCAGCGAAGACAGGGGTGGCACTGAAGCTTTCTTT
few	TRBV2	.	TRBJ1-1	CASSEARGLAFF	TGTGCCAGCAGTGAAGCGAGGGGGTTGGCTTTCTTT
.	TRBV11-3	TRBD1	TRBJ2-2	CASSLSQGVGGELFF	TGTGCCAGCAGCTTATCACAGGGGGTAGGCGGGGAGCTGTTTTTT
.	TRBV5-1	TRBD1	TRBJ1-2	CASSFWTGQGAFSTNYGYTF	TGCGCCAGCAGCTTCTGGACCGGACAGGGGGCTTTCAGTACTAACTATGGCTACACCTTC
.	TRBV5-1	.	TRBJ2-7	CASSPGDSMTEQYF	TGCGCCAGCAGCCCGGGGGACAGCATGACCGAGCAGTACTTC
.	TRBV11-2	.	TRBJ2-7	CASSLAGGNSYEQYF	TGTGCCAGCAGCTTAGCCGGGGGTAACTCCTACGAGCAGTACTTC
few	TRBV6-5	.	TRBJ2-1	CASSPGGGEQFF	TGTGCCAGCAGTCCCGGTGGAGGCGAGCAGTTCTTC
.	TRBV18	TRBD1	TRBJ2-3	CASSKGQGFTDTQYF	TGTGCCAGCTCAAAAGGACAGGGGTTCACAGATACGCAGTATTTT
few	TRBV6-5	.	TRBJ1-2	CASSYSTARSYTF	TGTGCCAGCAGTTACTCGACGGCGCGGAGCTACACCTTC
.	TRBV5-6	.	TRBJ1-2	CASSLAARLRGGYTF	TGTGCCAGCAGCTTGGCGGCCCGGTTAAGGGGTGGCTACACCTTC
.	TRBV7-2	TRBD1	TRBJ1-5	CASSPGTGGVFRNQPQHF	TGTGCCAGCAGCCCCGGGACAGGGGGCGTTTTTCGCAATCAGCCCCAGCATTTT
few	TRBV2	TRBD1	TRBJ1-2	CASSETGDDYGYTF	TGTGCCAGCAGTGAAACAGGGGACGACTATGGCTACACCTTC
.	TRBV15	TRBD1	TRBJ1-5	CATSGGGRVGQPQHF	TGTGCCACCAGCGGAGGGGGCAGAGTGGGGCAGCCCCAGCATTTT
.	TRBV7-3	TRBD1	TRBJ2-2	CASSFTGTGVDGELFF	TGTGCCAGCAGCTTCACCGGGACAGGGGTGGACGGGGAGCTGTTTTTT
.	TRBV5-6	.	TRBJ2-5	CASSKDRLLRETQYF	TGTGCCAGCAGCAAAGACAGATTACTTCGAGAGACCCAGTACTTC
.	TRBV13	TRBD2	TRBJ2-7	CASSSPGRVWEQYF	TGTGCCAGCAGCTCCCCAGGGAGGGTCTGGGAGCAGTACTTC
.	TRBV7-9	.	TRBJ2-1	CASSLGKGDEQFF	TGTGCCAGCAGCTTAGGTAAAGGGGATGAGCAGTTCTTC